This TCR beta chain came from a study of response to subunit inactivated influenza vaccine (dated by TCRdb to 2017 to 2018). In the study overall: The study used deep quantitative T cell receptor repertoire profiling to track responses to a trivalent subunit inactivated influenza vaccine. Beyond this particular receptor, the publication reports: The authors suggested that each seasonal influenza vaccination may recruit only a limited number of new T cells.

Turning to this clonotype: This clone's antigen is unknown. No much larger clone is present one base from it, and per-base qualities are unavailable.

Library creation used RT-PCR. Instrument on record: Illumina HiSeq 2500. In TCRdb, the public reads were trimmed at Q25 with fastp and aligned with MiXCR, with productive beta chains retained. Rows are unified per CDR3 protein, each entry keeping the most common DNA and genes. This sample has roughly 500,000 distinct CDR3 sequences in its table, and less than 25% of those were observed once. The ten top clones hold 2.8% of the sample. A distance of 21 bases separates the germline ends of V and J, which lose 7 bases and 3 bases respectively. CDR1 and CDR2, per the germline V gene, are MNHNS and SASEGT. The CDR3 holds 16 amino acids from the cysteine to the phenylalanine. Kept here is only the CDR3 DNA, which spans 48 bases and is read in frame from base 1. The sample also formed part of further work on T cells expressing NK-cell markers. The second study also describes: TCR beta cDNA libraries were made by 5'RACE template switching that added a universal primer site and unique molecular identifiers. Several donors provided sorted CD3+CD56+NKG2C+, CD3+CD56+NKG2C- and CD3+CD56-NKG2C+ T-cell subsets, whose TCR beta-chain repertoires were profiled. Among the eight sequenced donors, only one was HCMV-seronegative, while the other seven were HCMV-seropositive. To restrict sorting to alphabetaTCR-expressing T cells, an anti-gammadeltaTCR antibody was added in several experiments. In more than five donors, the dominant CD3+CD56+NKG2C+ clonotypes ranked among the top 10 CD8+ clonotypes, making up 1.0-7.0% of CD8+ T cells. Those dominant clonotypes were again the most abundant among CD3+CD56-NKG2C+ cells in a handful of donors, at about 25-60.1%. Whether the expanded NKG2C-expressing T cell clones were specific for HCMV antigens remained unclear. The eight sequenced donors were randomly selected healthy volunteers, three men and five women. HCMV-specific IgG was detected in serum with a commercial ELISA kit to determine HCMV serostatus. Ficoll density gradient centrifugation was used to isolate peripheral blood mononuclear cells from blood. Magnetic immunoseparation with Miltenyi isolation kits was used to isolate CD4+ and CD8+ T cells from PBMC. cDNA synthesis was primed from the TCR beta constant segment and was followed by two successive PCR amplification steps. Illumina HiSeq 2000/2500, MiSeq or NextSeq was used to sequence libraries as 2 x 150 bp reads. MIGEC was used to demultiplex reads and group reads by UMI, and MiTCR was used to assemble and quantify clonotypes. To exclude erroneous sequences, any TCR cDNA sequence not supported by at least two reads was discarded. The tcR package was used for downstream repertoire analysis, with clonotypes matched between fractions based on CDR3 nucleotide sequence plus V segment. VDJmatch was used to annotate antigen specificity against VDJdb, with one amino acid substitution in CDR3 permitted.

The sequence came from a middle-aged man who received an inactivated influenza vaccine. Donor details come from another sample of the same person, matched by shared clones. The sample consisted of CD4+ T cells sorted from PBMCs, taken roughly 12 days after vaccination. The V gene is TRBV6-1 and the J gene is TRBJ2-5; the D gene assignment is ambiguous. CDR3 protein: CASMPRSRTHKETQYF. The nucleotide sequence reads TGTGCCAGCATGCCACGGAGCAGAACCCATAAAGAGACCCAGTACTTC.